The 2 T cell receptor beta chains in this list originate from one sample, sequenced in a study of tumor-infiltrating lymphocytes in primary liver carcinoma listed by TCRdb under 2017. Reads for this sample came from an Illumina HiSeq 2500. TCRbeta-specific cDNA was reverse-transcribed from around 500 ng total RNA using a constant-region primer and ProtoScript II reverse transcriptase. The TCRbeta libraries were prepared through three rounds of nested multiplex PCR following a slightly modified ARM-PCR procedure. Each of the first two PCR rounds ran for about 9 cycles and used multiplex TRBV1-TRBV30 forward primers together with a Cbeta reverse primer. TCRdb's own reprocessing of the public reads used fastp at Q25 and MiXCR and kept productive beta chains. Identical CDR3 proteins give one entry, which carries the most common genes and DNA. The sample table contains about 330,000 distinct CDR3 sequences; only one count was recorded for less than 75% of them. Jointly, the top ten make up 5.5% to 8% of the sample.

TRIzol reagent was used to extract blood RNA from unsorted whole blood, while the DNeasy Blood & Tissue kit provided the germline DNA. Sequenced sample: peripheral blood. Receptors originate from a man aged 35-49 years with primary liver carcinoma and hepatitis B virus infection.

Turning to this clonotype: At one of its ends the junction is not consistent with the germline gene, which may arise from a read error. The CDR3 loop is CGSSPGGVGSDEQFF. The CDR3 DNA follows: TGTGGCAGCAGCCCCGGAGGGGTAGGTAGCGATGAGCAGTTCTTC. The V call is TRBV5-4, the J call TRBJ2-1; weak D call: TRBD2 (6 bases). The CDR3 has 15 residues. Per germline, CDR1 SGHNT and CDR2 YYREEE (reference sequence).

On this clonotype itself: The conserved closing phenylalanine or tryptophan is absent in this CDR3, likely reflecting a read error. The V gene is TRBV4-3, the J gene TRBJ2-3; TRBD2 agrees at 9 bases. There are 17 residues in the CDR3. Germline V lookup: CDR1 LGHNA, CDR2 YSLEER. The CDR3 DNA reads TGCACCAGCAGCCAAGAAGCCCTAGCGGGACGAACAGATACGCAGTATCTT. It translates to CTSSQEALAGRTDTQYL.